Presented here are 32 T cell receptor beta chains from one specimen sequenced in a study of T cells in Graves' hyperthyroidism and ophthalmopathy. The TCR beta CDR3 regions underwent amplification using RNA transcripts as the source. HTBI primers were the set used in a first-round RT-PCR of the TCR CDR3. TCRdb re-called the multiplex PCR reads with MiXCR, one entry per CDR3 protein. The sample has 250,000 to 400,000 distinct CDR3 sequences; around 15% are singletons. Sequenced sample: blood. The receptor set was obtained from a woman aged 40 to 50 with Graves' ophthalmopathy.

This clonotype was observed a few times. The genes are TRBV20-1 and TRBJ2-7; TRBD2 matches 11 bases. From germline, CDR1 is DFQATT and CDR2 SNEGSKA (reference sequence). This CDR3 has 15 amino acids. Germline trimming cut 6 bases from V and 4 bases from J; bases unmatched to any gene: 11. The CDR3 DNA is TGCAGTGCCCATACCCCTACTAGCGGGGGTTACGAGCAGTACTTC. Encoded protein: CSAHTPTSGGYEQYF.

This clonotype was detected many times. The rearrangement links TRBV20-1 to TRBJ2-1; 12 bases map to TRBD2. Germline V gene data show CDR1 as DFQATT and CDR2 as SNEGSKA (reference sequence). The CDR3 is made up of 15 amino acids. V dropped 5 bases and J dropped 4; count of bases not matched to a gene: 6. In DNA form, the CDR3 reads TGCAGTGCTCCGGGACTAGCGGGCCGGTACAATGAGCAGTTCTTC. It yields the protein CSAPGLAGRYNEQFF.

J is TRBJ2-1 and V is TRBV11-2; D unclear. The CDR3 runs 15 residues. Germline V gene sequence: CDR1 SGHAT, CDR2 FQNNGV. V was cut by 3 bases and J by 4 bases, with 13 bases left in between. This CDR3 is CASSLAKNTYNEQFF. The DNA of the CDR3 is TGTGCCAGCAGCTTGGCAAAGAACACTTACAATGAGCAGTTCTTC. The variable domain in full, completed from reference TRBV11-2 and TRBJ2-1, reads EAGVAQSPRYKIIEKRQSVAFWCNPISGHATLYWYQQILGQGPKLLIQFQNNGVVDDSQLPKDRFSAERLKGVDSTLKIQPAKLEDSAVYLCASSLAKNTYNEQFFGPGTRLTVL.

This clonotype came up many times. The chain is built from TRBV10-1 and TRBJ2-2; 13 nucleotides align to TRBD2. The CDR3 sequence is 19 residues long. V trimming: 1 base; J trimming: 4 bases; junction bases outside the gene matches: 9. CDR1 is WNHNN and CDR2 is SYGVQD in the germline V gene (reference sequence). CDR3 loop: CASSEFGLAGATGTGELFF. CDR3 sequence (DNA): TGCGCCAGCAGTGAGTTTGGACTAGCGGGAGCGACGGGCACCGGGGAGCTGTTTTTT.

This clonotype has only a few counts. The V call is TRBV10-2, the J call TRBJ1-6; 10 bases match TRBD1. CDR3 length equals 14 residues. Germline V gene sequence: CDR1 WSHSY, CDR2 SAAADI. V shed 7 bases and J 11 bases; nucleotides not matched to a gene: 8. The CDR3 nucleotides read TGCGCCAGCACCTCGACAGGGGGCTTGACACCCCTCCACTTT. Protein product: CASTSTGGLTPLHF.

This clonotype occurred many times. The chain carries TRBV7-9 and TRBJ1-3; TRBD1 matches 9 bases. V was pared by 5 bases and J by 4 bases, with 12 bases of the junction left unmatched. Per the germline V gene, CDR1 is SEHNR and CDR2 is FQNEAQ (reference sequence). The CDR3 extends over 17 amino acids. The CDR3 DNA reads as TGTGCCAGCAGCCCCGTCCCGGGACAGGGCTTCGGAAACACCATATATTTT. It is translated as CASSPVPGQGFGNTIYF. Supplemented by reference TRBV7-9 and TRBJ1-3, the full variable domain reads DTGVSQNPRHKITKRGQNVTFRCDPISEHNRLYWYRQTLGQGPEFLTYFQNEAQLEKSRLLSDRFSAERPKGSFSTLEIQRTEQGDSAMYLCASSPVPGQGFGNTIYFGEGSWLTVV.

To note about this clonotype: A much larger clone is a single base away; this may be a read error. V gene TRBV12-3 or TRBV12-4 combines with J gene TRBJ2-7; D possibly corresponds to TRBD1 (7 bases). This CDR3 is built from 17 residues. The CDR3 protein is CACSLEWRDSSSYEQYF. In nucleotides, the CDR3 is TGTGCCTGCAGTTTAGAGTGGAGGGACAGCTCCTCGTACGAGCAGTACTTC.

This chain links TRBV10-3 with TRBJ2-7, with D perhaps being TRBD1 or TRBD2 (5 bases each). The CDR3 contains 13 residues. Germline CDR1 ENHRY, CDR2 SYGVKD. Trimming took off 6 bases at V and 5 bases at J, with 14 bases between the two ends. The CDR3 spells CAIRGGGTNEQYF. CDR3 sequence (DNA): TGTGCCATCAGGGGTGGGGGAACAAACGAGCAGTACTTC.

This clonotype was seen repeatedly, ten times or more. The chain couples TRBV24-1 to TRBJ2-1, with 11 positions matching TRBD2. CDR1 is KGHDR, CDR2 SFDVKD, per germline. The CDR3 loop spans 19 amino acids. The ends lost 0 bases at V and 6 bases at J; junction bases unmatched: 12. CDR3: CATSDLHKPWTSGSNEQFF. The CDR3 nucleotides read TGTGCCACCAGTGATTTGCATAAGCCCTGGACTAGCGGGTCCAATGAGCAGTTCTTC.

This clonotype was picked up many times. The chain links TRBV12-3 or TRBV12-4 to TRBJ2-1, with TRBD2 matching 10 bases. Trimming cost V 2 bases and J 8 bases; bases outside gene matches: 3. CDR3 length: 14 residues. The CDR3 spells CASSLLAGVYEQFF. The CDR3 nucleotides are TGTGCCAGCAGTTTACTAGCGGGAGTTTATGAGCAGTTCTTC.

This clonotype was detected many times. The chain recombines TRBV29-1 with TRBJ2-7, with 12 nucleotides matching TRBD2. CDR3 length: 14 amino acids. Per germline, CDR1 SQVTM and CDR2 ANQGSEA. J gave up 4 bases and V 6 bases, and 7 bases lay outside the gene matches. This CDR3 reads CSVKRLAGEYEQYF. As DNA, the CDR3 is TGCAGCGTGAAAAGACTAGCGGGAGAATACGAGCAGTACTTC.

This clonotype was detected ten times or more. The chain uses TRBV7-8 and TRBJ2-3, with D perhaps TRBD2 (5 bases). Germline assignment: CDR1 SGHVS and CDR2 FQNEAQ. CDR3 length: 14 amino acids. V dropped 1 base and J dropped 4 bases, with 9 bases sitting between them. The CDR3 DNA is TGTGCCAGCAGCTTAGTGGTCGGGGCAGATACGCAGTATTTT. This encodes CASSLVVGADTQYF.

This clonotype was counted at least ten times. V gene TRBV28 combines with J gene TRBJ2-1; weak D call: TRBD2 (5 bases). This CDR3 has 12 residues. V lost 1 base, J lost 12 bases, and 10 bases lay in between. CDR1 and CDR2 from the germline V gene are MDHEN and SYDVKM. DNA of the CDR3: TGTGCCAGCAGTTTATCCGGGGTTGGGCAGTTCTTC. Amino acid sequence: CASSLSGVGQFF.

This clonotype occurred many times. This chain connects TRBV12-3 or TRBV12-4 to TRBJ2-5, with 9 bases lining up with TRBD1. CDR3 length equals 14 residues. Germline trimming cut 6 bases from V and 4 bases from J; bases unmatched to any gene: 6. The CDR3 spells CASSSLQGAETQYF. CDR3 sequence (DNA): TGTGCCAGCAGCTCATTACAGGGGGCAGAGACCCAGTACTTC.

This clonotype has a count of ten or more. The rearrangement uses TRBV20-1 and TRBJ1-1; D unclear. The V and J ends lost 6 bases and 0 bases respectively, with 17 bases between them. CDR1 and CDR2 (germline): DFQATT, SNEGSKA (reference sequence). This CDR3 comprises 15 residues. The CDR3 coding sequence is TGCAGTGCCAGCCTTATGTCTCCTTTGAACACTGAAGCTTTCTTT. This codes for CSASLMSPLNTEAFF.

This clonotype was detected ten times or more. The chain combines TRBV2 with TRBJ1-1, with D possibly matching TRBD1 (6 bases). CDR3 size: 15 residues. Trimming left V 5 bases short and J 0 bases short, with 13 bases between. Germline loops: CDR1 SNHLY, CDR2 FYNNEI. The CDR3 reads CASSWQGHMNTEAFF. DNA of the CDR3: TGTGCCAGCAGTTGGCAGGGGCATATGAACACTGAAGCTTTCTTT.

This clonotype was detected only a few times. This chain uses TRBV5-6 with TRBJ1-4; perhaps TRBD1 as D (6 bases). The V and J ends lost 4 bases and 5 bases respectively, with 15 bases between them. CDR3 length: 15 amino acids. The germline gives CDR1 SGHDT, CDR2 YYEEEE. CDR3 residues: CASSPRTVGNEKLFF. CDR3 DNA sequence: TGTGCCAGCAGCCCTCGGACAGTAGGAAATGAAAAACTGTTTTTT.

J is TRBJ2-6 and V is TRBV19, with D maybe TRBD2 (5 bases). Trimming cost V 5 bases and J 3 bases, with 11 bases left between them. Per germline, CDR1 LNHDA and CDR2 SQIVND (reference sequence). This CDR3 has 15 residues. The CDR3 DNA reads TGTGCCAGTAGTGCATCTAGCAGTGGGGCCAACGTCCTGACTTTC. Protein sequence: CASSASSSGANVLTF.

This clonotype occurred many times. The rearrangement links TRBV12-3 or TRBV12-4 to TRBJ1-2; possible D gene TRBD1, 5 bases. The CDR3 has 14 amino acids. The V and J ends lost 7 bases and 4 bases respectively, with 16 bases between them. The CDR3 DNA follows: TGTGCCAGCACCAGAAATAGGGGCATCTATGGCTACACCTTC. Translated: CASTRNRGIYGYTF.

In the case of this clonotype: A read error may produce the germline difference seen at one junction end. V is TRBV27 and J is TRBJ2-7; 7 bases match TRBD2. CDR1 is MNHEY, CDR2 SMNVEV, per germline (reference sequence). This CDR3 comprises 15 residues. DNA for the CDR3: TGTGTCAGCAGTTTTGGCGCTAGCGGAGGCTACGAGCAGTACTTC. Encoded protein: CVSSFGASGGYEQYF.

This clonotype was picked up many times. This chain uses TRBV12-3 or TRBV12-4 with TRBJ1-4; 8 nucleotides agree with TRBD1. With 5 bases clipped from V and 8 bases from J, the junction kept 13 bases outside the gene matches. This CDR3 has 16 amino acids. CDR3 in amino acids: CASSEWDRISDEKLFF. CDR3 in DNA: TGTGCCAGCAGTGAATGGGACAGGATAAGCGACGAAAAACTGTTTTTT.

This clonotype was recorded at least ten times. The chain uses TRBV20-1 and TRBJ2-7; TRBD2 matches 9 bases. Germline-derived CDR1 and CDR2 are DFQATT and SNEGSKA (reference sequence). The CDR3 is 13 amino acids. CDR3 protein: CSPSGVATYEQYF. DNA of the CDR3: TGCAGCCCTAGCGGGGTAGCGACCTACGAGCAGTACTTC.

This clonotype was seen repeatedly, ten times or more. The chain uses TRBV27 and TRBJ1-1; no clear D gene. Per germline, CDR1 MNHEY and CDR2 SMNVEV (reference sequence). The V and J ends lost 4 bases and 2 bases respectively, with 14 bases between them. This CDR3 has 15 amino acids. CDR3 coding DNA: TGTGCCAGCAGTTCCCCCTCGGCGGGAAACACTGAAGCTTTCTTT. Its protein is CASSSPSAGNTEAFF.

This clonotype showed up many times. CDR3 region: CSVGTGDREQYF. The CDR3 coding sequence is TGCAGCGTTGGGACCGGGGACCGAGAGCAGTACTTC. The chain links TRBV29-1 to TRBJ2-7, with D perhaps TRBD1 or TRBD2 (5 bases each). The V end was cut by 4 bases, the J end by 7 bases, with 14 bases between. The V gene's germline CDR1 is SQVTM and CDR2 ANQGSEA. The CDR3 spans 12 residues.

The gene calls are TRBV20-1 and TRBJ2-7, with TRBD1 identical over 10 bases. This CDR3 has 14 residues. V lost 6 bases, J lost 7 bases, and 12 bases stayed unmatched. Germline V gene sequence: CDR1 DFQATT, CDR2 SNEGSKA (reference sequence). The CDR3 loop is CSATSRRTGGEQYF. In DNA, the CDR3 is TGCAGTGCCACCTCCCGTCGGACAGGGGGGGAGCAGTACTTC.

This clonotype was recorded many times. The CDR3 is CASSRKVGNSYEQYF. The CDR3 region has the DNA TGTGCCAGCAGCAGGAAGGTCGGGAACTCCTACGAGCAGTACTTC. The chain recombines TRBV11-2 with TRBJ2-7; tentative D call: TRBD2 (5 bases). This CDR3 contains 15 residues. The V end was cut by 5 bases, the J end by 0 bases, with 14 bases between. The germline gives CDR1 SGHAT, CDR2 FQNNGV. Combining the CDR3 with reference TRBV11-2 and TRBJ2-7 gives the whole variable domain EAGVAQSPRYKIIEKRQSVAFWCNPISGHATLYWYQQILGQGPKLLIQFQNNGVVDDSQLPKDRFSAERLKGVDSTLKIQPAKLEDSAVYLCASSRKVGNSYEQYFGPGTRLTVT.

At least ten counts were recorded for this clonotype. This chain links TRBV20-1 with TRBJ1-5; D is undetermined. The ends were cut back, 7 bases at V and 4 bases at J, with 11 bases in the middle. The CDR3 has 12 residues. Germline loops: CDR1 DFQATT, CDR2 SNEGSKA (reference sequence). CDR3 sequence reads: CSVEQMNQPQHF. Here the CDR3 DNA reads TGCAGTGTGGAACAGATGAATCAGCCCCAGCATTTT.

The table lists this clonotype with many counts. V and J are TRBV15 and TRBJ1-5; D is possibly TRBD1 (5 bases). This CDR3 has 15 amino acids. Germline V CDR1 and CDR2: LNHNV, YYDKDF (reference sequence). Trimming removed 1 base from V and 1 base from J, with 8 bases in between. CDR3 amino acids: CATSRARQSNQPQHF. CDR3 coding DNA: TGTGCCACCAGCAGAGCCAGACAGAGCAATCAGCCCCAGCATTTT.

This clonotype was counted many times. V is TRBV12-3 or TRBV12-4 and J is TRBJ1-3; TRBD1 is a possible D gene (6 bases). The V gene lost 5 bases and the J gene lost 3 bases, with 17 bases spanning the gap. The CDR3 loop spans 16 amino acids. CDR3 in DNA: TGTGCCAGCAGTCCCCCATCCGGGGGCAGTGGAAACACCATATATTTT. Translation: CASSPPSGGSGNTIYF.

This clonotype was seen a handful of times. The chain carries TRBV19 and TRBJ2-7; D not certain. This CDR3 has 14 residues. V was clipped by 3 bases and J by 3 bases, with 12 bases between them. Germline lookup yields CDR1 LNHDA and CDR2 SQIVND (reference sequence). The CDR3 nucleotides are TGTGCCAGTAGTATCTACGAACCTGTCTACGAGCAGTACTTC. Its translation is CASSIYEPVYEQYF. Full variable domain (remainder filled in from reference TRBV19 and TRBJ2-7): DGGITQSPKYLFRKEGQNVTLSCEQNLNHDAMYWYRQDPGQGLRLIYYSQIVNDFQKGDIAEGYSVSREKKESFPLTVTSAQKNPTAFYLCASSIYEPVYEQYFGPGTRLTVT.

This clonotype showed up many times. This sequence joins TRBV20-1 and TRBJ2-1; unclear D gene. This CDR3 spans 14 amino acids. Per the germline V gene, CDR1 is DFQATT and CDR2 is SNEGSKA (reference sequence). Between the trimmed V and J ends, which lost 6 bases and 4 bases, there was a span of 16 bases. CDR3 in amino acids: CSASQPPGYNEQFF. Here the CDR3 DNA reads TGCAGTGCATCCCAGCCCCCTGGATACAATGAGCAGTTCTTC.

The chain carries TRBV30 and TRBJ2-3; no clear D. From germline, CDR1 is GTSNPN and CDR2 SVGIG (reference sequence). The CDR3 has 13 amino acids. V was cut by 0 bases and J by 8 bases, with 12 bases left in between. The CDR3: CAWSVMETSTQYF. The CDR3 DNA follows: TGTGCCTGGAGTGTTATGGAAACCTCTACGCAGTATTTT.